One sample yielded the 30 T cell receptor beta chains listed below, sequenced in a study of shared clonotypes between healthy human individuals. Sequenced by immunoSEQ multiplex PCR; TCRdb stores in-frame clones only, minus some. The sample lists around 1,000,000 clones; 60% to 80% were seen once. Sequencing was carried out using memory CD4+ T cells from PBMCs. Subset noted: CD45RA-negative fraction. The receptors originated from a man between 18 and 35 years old in good health. Some clones in this sample may be carry-over from other donors' samples.

V usage is TRBV10-3 and J usage is TRBJ2-3; 8 positions agree with TRBD1. The germline V gene encodes CDR1 ENHRY and CDR2 SYGVKD. The CDR3 covers 16 residues. After removal of 10 bases from V and 5 bases from J, the junction contained 17 bases not matched to a gene. CDR3 coding DNA: TGTGCCACCTCGTTCAGGGGGCCCGCCAGTGGAGATACGCAGTATTTT. This translates into CATSFRGPASGDTQYF.

This clone occurred once. J is TRBJ2-5 and V is TRBV7-2; weak D call: TRBD2 (6 bases). The germline V and J ends were trimmed by 1 base and 8 bases, with 20 bases remaining between them. Looked up from germline, CDR1 is SGHTA and CDR2 is FQGNSA. The CDR3 runs 16 residues. CDR3 coding DNA: TGTGCCAGCAGCTTAGGACCGGGACTGATGGTACCTACCCAGTACTTC. Its translation: CASSLGPGLMVPTQYF.

This clone was counted between two and nine times. The rearrangement uses TRBV7-9 and TRBJ2-1; no clear D gene. This CDR3 contains 10 residues. Trimming stripped 6 bases from V and 10 bases from J, with 7 bases between. Germline values: CDR1 SEHNR, CDR2 FQNEAQ (reference sequence). CDR3 protein: CASSGREQFF. Here the CDR3 DNA reads TGTGCCAGCAGTGGTCGGGAGCAGTTCTTC. Full variable domain (outside the CDR3, taken from reference TRBV7-9 and TRBJ2-1): DTGVSQNPRHKITKRGQNVTFRCDPISEHNRLYWYRQTLGQGPEFLTYFQNEAQLEKSRLLSDRFSAERPKGSFSTLEIQRTEQGDSAMYLCASSGREQFFGPGTRLTVL.

A remark on this clone: Other DNA variants within this sample encode the same CDR3. The J gene is TRBJ2-7, the V gene TRBV6-5; 7 bases are shared with TRBD1. Trimming removed 4 bases from V and 4 bases from J; junction bases left unmatched: 1. Germline loops: CDR1 MNHEY, CDR2 SVGAGI. The CDR3 runs to 12 residues. Written as DNA, the CDR3 is TGTGCCAGCAGTTCACAGGGGTACGAGCAGTACTTC. Translation: CASSSQGYEQYF.

The V call is TRBV7-8, the J call TRBJ2-1; D gene unclear. CDR1 and CDR2 from the germline V gene are SGHVS and FQNEAQ. V lost 0 bases, J lost 9 bases, and 3 bases lay in between. The CDR3 extends over 11 amino acids. CDR3 nucleotide sequence: TGTGCCAGCAGCTTAGCCGGTGAGCAGTTCTTC. Its translation: CASSLAGEQFF. Combining the CDR3 with reference TRBV7-8 and TRBJ2-1 gives the whole variable domain GAGVSQSPRYKVAKRGQDVALRCDPISGHVSLFWYQQALGQGPEFLTYFQNEAQLDKSGLPSDRFFAERPEGSVSTLKIQRTQQEDSAVYLCASSLAGEQFFGPGTRLTVL.

J is TRBJ2-5 and V is TRBV4-3; 9 nucleotides align to TRBD1. The J call is doubtful: the DNA matches TRBJ2-7 better. From germline, CDR1 is LGHNA and CDR2 YSLEER. The CDR3 length is 14 residues. The CDR3 bases are TGCGCCAGCAGCCCCTGGACAGGGGACTACGAGCAGTACTTC. Amino acid sequence: CASSPWTGDYEQYF.

The rearrangement uses TRBV9 and TRBJ1-2; 7 bases align to TRBD1. V lost 4 bases, J lost 2 bases, and 11 bases stayed unmatched. Looked up from germline, CDR1 is SGDLS and CDR2 is YYNGEE. CDR3 length: 16 residues. In nucleotides, the CDR3 is TGTGCCAGCAGCCTCAGAGGTGAGGGGGCGAACTATGGCTACACCTTC. Protein sequence: CASSLRGEGANYGYTF.

The gene calls are TRBV12-2 and TRBJ2-5; TRBD1, as called in the table, went unchecked against the DNA. TRBV12-2 is annotated as a pseudogene. The CDR3 covers 17 residues. The CDR3 bases are TGTGCAAGTCGCTTCCCGGGAGATACAGGGGGGGAAGAGACCCAGTACTTC. This encodes CASRFPGDTGGEETQYF.

The chain employs TRBV2 and TRBJ2-7, with D possibly matching TRBD2 (5 bases). Germline CDR1 is SNHLY and CDR2 is FYNNEI. Trimming took 4 bases from V and 5 from J, leaving 12 bases between them. The CDR3 spans 13 residues. CDR3 sequence (DNA): TGTGCCAGCAGTGGCTACGAGGGTAACGAGCAGTACTTC. Its protein is CASSGYEGNEQYF.

As regards this clone: Other DNA sequences in the sample encode the same CDR3. This sequence joins TRBV18 and TRBJ2-3; D tentatively fits TRBD1 or TRBD2 (5 bases each). The CDR3 is 13 residues long. Looked up from germline, CDR1 is KGHSH and CDR2 is LQKENI. Trimming removed 3 bases at V and 4 bases at J, with 8 bases between. CDR3 bases: TGTGCCAGCTCACCTGGGACCTCAGATACGCAGTATTTT. This sequence encodes CASSPGTSDTQYF.

V is TRBV7-9 and J is TRBJ2-5; the D gene could be TRBD1 or TRBD2 (5 bases each). Germline-derived CDR1 and CDR2 are SEHNR and FQNEAQ (reference sequence). The ends were cut back, 5 bases at V and 2 bases at J, with 15 bases in the middle. This CDR3 spans 15 amino acids. The DNA for the CDR3 is TGTGCCAGCAGCCGCGCCGGGACGTTTCAAGAGACCCAGTACTTC. Its translation is CASSRAGTFQETQYF.

This chain links TRBV5-4 with TRBJ2-3; 11 bases map to TRBD1. Trimming at V came to 4 bases and at J to 2 bases, leaving 3 bases not matched to a gene. The CDR3 is 15 amino acids. Germline values: CDR1 SGHNT, CDR2 YYREEE (reference sequence). This chain's CDR3 is CASSAGQGATDTQYF. Here the CDR3 DNA reads TGTGCCAGCAGCGCAGGACAGGGGGCCACAGATACGCAGTATTTT.

J is TRBJ2-7 and V is TRBV28; perhaps D is TRBD1 or TRBD2 (5 bases each). Trimming stripped 2 bases from V and 0 bases from J, with 11 bases between. CDR3 length: 15 residues. Germline V gene data show CDR1 as MDHEN and CDR2 as SYDVKM. CDR3 DNA: TGTGCCAGCAGTTTACTGGGGACGGCCTCCTACGAGCAGTACTTC. Its translation: CASSLLGTASYEQYF.

CDR3 residues: CASSFPGLSYNEQFF. As DNA, the CDR3 is TGTGCCAGCAGCTTTCCGGGGTTATCCTACAATGAGCAGTTCTTC. The chain carries TRBV7-9 and TRBJ2-1; a possible D gene is TRBD2 (5 bases). The germline gives CDR1 SEHNR, CDR2 FQNEAQ (reference sequence). The ends were cut back, 3 bases at V and 1 base at J, with 10 bases in the middle. The CDR3 is made up of 15 amino acids.

This chain joins TRBV25-1 and TRBJ2-5; TRBD2 agrees at 8 bases. V lost 5 bases, J lost 5 bases, and 13 bases stayed unmatched. The CDR3 totals 16 residues. The V gene's germline CDR1 is MGHDK and CDR2 SYGVNS. For the CDR3, the DNA is TGTGCCAGCAGTCCCGGGACTAGGGGGAGGTCGGAGACCCAGTACTTC. Amino acids: CASSPGTRGRSETQYF.

This clone was detected once. Germline and junction disagree at one end, which may indicate a read error. The chain combines TRBV6-5 with TRBJ2-3; a weak D match, TRBD2 (6 bases). Germline CDR1 and CDR2: MNHEY and SVGAGI. This CDR3 comprises 13 residues. The CDR3 is CASSYSWGGTQSF. Here the CDR3 DNA reads TGTGCCAGCAGTTACTCCTGGGGCGGGACCCAGTCTTTT.

The table lists this clone with a few counts. This chain joins TRBV9 and TRBJ2-5, with 10 bases matching TRBD2. Unmatched junction bases numbered 2, after V lost 1 base and J lost 5 bases. This CDR3 has 14 residues. Germline values: CDR1 SGDLS, CDR2 YYNGEE. The CDR3 sequence: CASSVLAGAETQYF. DNA of the CDR3: TGTGCCAGCAGCGTACTAGCGGGAGCGGAGACCCAGTACTTC.

The chain uses TRBV7-2 and TRBJ1-1, with TRBD1 matching 7 bases. Germline V lookup: CDR1 SGHTA, CDR2 FQGNSA. V was clipped by 4 bases and J by 0 bases; unmatched bases: 5. The CDR3 is 15 amino acids. CDR3 DNA: TGTGCCAGCAGCTGGGACAGCCATCTGAACACTGAAGCTTTCTTT. This codes for CASSWDSHLNTEAFF.

In DNA form, the CDR3 reads TGTGCCAGCAGTGGCGAGGGGGCCGCAGGAAACACCATATATTTT. The encoded protein is CASSGEGAAGNTIYF. The V call is TRBV2, the J call TRBJ1-3; TRBD1 aligns across 7 bases. V trimming: 4 bases; J trimming: 4 bases; junction bases outside the gene matches: 7. The CDR3 length is 15 residues. Germline lookup yields CDR1 SNHLY and CDR2 FYNNEI.

The chain combines TRBV7-2 with TRBJ1-1; D remains ambiguous. Trimming pared 1 base from V and 10 bases from J, leaving 13 bases between. Germline lookup yields CDR1 SGHTA and CDR2 FQGNSA. The CDR3 is 13 amino acids. The CDR3 DNA is TGTGCCAGCAGCTTAGACAGAGGAGTGGGAGCTTTCTTT. Translating gives CASSLDRGVGAFF.

This chain joins TRBV14 and TRBJ1-2, with D perhaps TRBD1 (6 bases). CDR1 SGHDN and CDR2 FVKESK come from the germline V gene. The CDR3 has 15 residues. V gave up 0 bases and J gave up 8 bases, with 16 bases separating them. Written as DNA, the CDR3 is TGTGCCAGCAGCCAAGATTGGGGGGGCGTCGGCGGCTACACCTTC. Translated, it gives CASSQDWGGVGGYTF. The full variable domain, rest sourced from reference TRBV14 and TRBJ1-2, is EAGVTQFPSHSVIEKGQTVTLRCDPISGHDNLYWYRRVMGKEIKFLLHFVKESKQDESGMPNNRFLAERTGGTYSTLKVQPAELEDSGVYFCASSQDWGGVGGYTFGSGTRLTVV.

The V and J genes are TRBV2 and TRBJ2-1, with TRBD2 matching 14 bases. This CDR3 spans 15 amino acids. The germline gives CDR1 SNHLY, CDR2 FYNNEI. Germline trimming cut 7 bases from V and 6 bases from J; bases unmatched to any gene: 5. Here the CDR3 reads CASKGTSGRINEQFF. The CDR3 DNA reads TGTGCCAGCAAGGGGACTAGCGGGAGAATCAATGAGCAGTTCTTC.

This chain joins TRBV5-1 and TRBJ2-1; D gene uncertain. Germline V gives CDR1 SGHRS, CDR2 YFSETQ. This CDR3 comprises 12 residues. V shed 0 bases and J shed 10 bases, with 8 bases lying between them. The CDR3 protein is CASSLEAWEQFF. As DNA, the CDR3 is TGCGCCAGCAGCTTGGAGGCCTGGGAGCAGTTCTTC.

This chain joins TRBV7-8 and TRBJ1-2; D gene uncertain. CDR1 SGHVS and CDR2 FQNEAQ come from the germline V gene. Trimming took off 5 bases at V and 7 bases at J, with 14 bases between the two ends. CDR3 size: 13 residues. The CDR3 reads CASSPNRASGYTF. CDR3 bases: TGTGCCAGCAGCCCGAACCGGGCTAGTGGCTACACCTTC.

As concerns this clone: A much larger clone is a single base away; this may be a read error. The chain uses TRBV6-5 and TRBJ1-6; tentative D call: TRBD1 (5 bases). V lost 2 bases to trimming and J lost 5 bases, with 13 bases between them. This CDR3 spans 16 amino acids. Germline V gives CDR1 MNHEY, CDR2 SVGAGI. The CDR3 sequence is CASSYGGGVHNSPLHF. DNA of the CDR3: TGTGCCAGCAGTTACGGGGGTGGGGTCCATAATTCACCCCTCCACTTT.

This clone was detected a few times. The V and J genes are TRBV5-1 and TRBJ1-4, with D possibly being TRBD1 (5 bases). The CDR3 loop spans 14 amino acids. The germline V gene encodes CDR1 SGHRS and CDR2 YFSETQ. V lost 4 bases and J lost 5, with 12 bases in between. This CDR3 is CASSPTALNEKLFF. The CDR3 coding sequence is TGCGCCAGCAGCCCGACAGCGTTAAATGAAAAACTGTTTTTT.

V and J are TRBV7-2 and TRBJ2-5; D call uncertain. This CDR3 is built from 11 residues. Germline V gives CDR1 SGHTA, CDR2 FQGNSA. The V gene lost 5 bases and the J gene lost 5 bases, with 6 bases spanning the gap. CDR3 sequence reads: CASSRRETQYF. The DNA for the CDR3 is TGTGCCAGCAGCCGCCGGGAGACCCAGTACTTC.

This clone was picked up a small number of times. The same CDR3 arises from other DNA sequences in this sample as well. The chain links TRBV4-2 to TRBJ1-1; D is possibly TRBD1 (5 bases). Germline CDR1 LGHNA, CDR2 YNFKEQ. CDR3 length equals 15 residues. The V gene lost 3 bases and the J gene lost 4 bases, with 15 bases spanning the gap. CDR3 in amino acids: CASSQPGTPITEAFF. CDR3 nucleotides: TGTGCCAGCAGCCAGCCTGGGACTCCGATCACTGAAGCTTTCTTT.

This rearrangement joins TRBV2 to TRBJ2-2; tentative D call: TRBD1 (5 bases). The germline CDR1 and CDR2 sequences are SNHLY and FYNNEI. The CDR3 runs 16 residues. Trimming shortened V by 2 bases and J by 4 bases, and 14 bases separated the two germline ends. The CDR3 protein is CASSEMIAGPTGELFF. The DNA for the CDR3 is TGTGCCAGCAGTGAAATGATTGCAGGGCCCACCGGGGAGCTGTTTTTT.

This clone was seen a few times. The chain is built from TRBV6-6 and TRBJ2-7; TRBD2 matches at 7 bases. The V gene's germline CDR1 is MNHNY and CDR2 SVGAGI (reference sequence). Losses at the gene ends were 6 bases for V and 2 bases for J; bases not matched to a gene: 7. CDR3 size: 14 residues. The CDR3 nucleotides read TGTGCCAGCAGCGGAGGTGCGGGAGCCTACGAGCAGTACTTC. It specifies CASSGGAGAYEQYF.